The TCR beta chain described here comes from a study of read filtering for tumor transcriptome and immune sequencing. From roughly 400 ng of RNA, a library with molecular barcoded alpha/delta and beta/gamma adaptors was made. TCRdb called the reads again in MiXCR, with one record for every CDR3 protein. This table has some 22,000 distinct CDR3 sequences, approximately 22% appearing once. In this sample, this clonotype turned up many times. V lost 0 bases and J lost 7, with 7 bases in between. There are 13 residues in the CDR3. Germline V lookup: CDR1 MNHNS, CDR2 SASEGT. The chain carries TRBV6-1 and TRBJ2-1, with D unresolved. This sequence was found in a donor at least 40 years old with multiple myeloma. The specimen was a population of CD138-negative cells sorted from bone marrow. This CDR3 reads CASSEAYSNEQFF. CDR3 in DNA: TGTGCCAGCAGTGAAGCGTACTCTAATGAGCAGTTCTTC.